The 31 T cell receptor beta chains presented below share a single source sample, sequenced in a study of T cells expressing NK-cell markers. TCRdb reprocessed the 5' RACE reads and keeps a single row for each CDR3 protein, giving no DNA. Its table lists about 30,000 distinct CDR3 sequences. The specimen was blood T cells: a sorted CD56 or NKG2C T cell subset, CD4+ or CD8+ T cells, or bulk PBMC T cells (not recorded which). The source is a woman between 18 and 75 years old in good health.

The CDR3 loop is CASTDSTGQTNTGELFF. The chain recombines TRBV9 with TRBJ2-2; TCRdb outputs TRBD1, but without DNA this stays unchecked. Germline CDR1 SGDLS, CDR2 YYNGEE. The CDR3 runs 17 residues.

The genes are TRBV4-2 and TRBJ1-5. The CDR3 is 16 residues long. Germline-derived CDR1 and CDR2 are LGHNA and YNFKEQ. The chain's CDR3 is CASSQAWHDSNQPQHF.

This sequence joins TRBV20-1 and TRBJ2-1; TCRdb picks TRBD2, but there is no DNA to check that call. CDR3 length equals 12 residues. The germline gives CDR1 DFQATT, CDR2 SNEGSKA (reference sequence). CDR3 residues: CSAILPGNEQFF.

This chain joins TRBV4-1 and TRBJ2-3. Germline assignment: CDR1 MGHRA and CDR2 YSYEKL. The CDR3 consists of 14 residues. The CDR3 loop is CASSQDPQTDTQYF.

The J gene is TRBJ1-6, the V gene TRBV27; the TRBD1 assignment by TCRdb is unverifiable without DNA. Germline CDR1 MNHEY, CDR2 SMNVEV (reference sequence). The CDR3 loop spans 16 amino acids. CDR3: CASSLWDRGRGSPLHF.

The J gene is TRBJ2-2, the V gene TRBV7-9. This CDR3 comprises 16 residues. Germline V CDR1 and CDR2: SEHNR, FQNEAQ (reference sequence). CDR3 sequence: CASSLGSSVNTGELFF. Using reference TRBV7-9 and TRBJ2-2 for the parts outside the CDR3, the full variable domain is DTGVSQNPRHKITKRGQNVTFRCDPISEHNRLYWYRQTLGQGPEFLTYFQNEAQLEKSRLLSDRFSAERPKGSFSTLEIQRTEQGDSAMYLCASSLGSSVNTGELFFGEGSRLTVL.

The chain recombines TRBV28 with TRBJ1-5; as DNA is missing, the TRBD1 call by TCRdb cannot be tested. CDR1 and CDR2 from the germline V gene are MDHEN and SYDVKM. The CDR3 loop spans 15 amino acids. The CDR3: CASSLSLGRNQPQHF.

The chain uses TRBV27 and TRBJ2-7. The germline CDR1 and CDR2 sequences are MNHEY and SMNVEV (reference sequence). The CDR3 is made up of 13 amino acids. The CDR3 loop is CASSKTASYEQYF.

The rearrangement links TRBV12-3 or TRBV12-4 to TRBJ1-2; the D call from TCRdb, TRBD1, cannot be confirmed without DNA. The CDR3 sequence is 14 residues long. This chain's CDR3 is CASPTTGGVGGYTF.

The chain combines TRBV27 with TRBJ2-7; as DNA is missing, the TRBD2 call by TCRdb cannot be tested. Germline assignment: CDR1 MNHEY and CDR2 SMNVEV (reference sequence). The CDR3 totals 14 residues. The CDR3: CASSPSGLPYEQYF.

The CDR3 protein is CASSQAGLAGVNEQFF. This chain links TRBV4-1 with TRBJ2-1; TCRdb's D call of TRBD2 is untestable without DNA. The CDR3 runs to 16 residues. In germline, CDR1 is MGHRA, CDR2 YSYEKL.

This sequence joins TRBV20-1 and TRBJ2-2. CDR3 size: 14 residues. Germline lookup yields CDR1 DFQATT and CDR2 SNEGSKA (reference sequence). CDR3: CSARPTQNTGELFF.

The rearrangement links TRBV7-9 to TRBJ1-1; TCRdb's assignment of TRBD1 cannot be checked, as there is no DNA. The CDR3 sequence is 12 residues long. The V gene's germline CDR1 is SEHNR and CDR2 FQNEAQ (reference sequence). CDR3 residues: CASSLGGGAAFF.

This chain uses TRBV7-9 with TRBJ2-2; TCRdb's D call of TRBD1 is untestable without DNA. The CDR3 is 13 residues long. Looked up from germline, CDR1 is SEHNR and CDR2 is FQNEAQ (reference sequence). CDR3 residues: CASSHRAGGELFF.

The chain carries TRBV12-3 or TRBV12-4 and TRBJ2-5. The CDR3 totals 12 residues. This chain's CDR3 is CASSFIGETQYF.

The CDR3 reads CASSLGTSGRYEQYF. The J gene is TRBJ2-7, the V gene TRBV5-5; TCRdb outputs TRBD2, but without DNA this stays unchecked. Germline CDR1 reads SGHKS; CDR2 reads YYEKEE (reference sequence). The CDR3 is 15 amino acids.

This rearrangement joins TRBV24-1 to TRBJ2-3; without DNA, the TCRdb call of TRBD1 cannot be checked. In germline, CDR1 is KGHDR, CDR2 SFDVKD. The CDR3 covers 16 residues. The CDR3 sequence: CATSDRLGDPTDTQYF.

CDR3 region: CASSFLDEQFF. V gene TRBV27 combines with J gene TRBJ2-1. Per the germline V gene, CDR1 is MNHEY and CDR2 is SMNVEV (reference sequence). This CDR3 comprises 11 residues.

V is TRBV12-3 or TRBV12-4 and J is TRBJ1-1. The CDR3 length is 11 residues. The CDR3 loop is CANSRNTEAFF.

This chain uses TRBV30 with TRBJ2-1; TCRdb's D call, TRBD2, is unchecked because there is no DNA. The CDR3 totals 15 residues. Germline CDR1 GTSNPN, CDR2 SVGIG (reference sequence). This CDR3 reads CAWRSGTSNYNEQFF. Together with reference TRBV30 and TRBJ2-1, the CDR3 gives the full variable domain: SQTIHQWPATLVQPVGSPLSLECTVEGTSNPNLYWYRQAAGRGLQLLFYSVGIGQISSEVPQNLSASRPQDRQFILSSKKLLLSDSGFYLCAWRSGTSNYNEQFFGPGTRLTVL.

The rearrangement links TRBV7-6 to TRBJ2-1; TCRdb names TRBD2, which stays unverified in the absence of DNA. In germline, CDR1 is SGHVS, CDR2 FNYEAQ. CDR3 size: 19 residues. The CDR3 spells CASSLIGRYPGGSYNEQFF.

This chain links TRBV29-1 with TRBJ1-2; without DNA, the TCRdb call of TRBD1 cannot be checked. CDR3 size: 14 residues. CDR1 is SQVTM, CDR2 ANQGSEA, per germline. The CDR3 sequence is CSVDDSGTAGGYTF.

The rearrangement links TRBV4-1 to TRBJ2-3; TCRdb lists TRBD2, though no DNA is available to test this call. Germline V CDR1 and CDR2: MGHRA, YSYEKL. There are 18 residues in the CDR3. This chain's CDR3 is CASSQSSGGAMHTDTQYF.

The rearrangement joins TRBV1 to TRBJ1-2. TRBV1 is a recognized pseudogene. The CDR3 is 12 residues long. CDR3 region: CTSSQVPYGYTF.

Judged by frequency, this clonotype is medium-sized. The chain employs TRBV27 and TRBJ1-5. Germline V gene data show CDR1 as MNHEY and CDR2 as SMNVEV (reference sequence). The CDR3 totals 17 residues. CDR3 amino acids: CASSLEVKNPSNQPQHF.

This chain links TRBV14 with TRBJ2-1; TCRdb designates TRBD2, a call that cannot be tested without DNA. Germline V gene lookup returns CDR1 SGHDN and CDR2 FVKESK. The CDR3 is 15 residues long. CDR3 loop: CASSHAAGGPNEQFF. The full variable domain, its missing parts supplied by reference TRBV14 and TRBJ2-1, is EAGVTQFPSHSVIEKGQTVTLRCDPISGHDNLYWYRRVMGKEIKFLLHFVKESKQDESGMPNNRFLAERTGGTYSTLKVQPAELEDSGVYFCASSHAAGGPNEQFFGPGTRLTVL.

The genes are TRBV19 and TRBJ1-1; TCRdb indicates TRBD1, and absent DNA this call remains unverified. Germline-derived CDR1 and CDR2 are LNHDA and SQIVND (reference sequence). The CDR3 is 13 amino acids. The CDR3: CASSITQGTEAFF.

The chain combines TRBV11-3 with TRBJ2-2; TCRdb's D call, TRBD1, is unchecked because there is no DNA. This CDR3 spans 14 amino acids. Germline CDR1 reads SGHNT; CDR2 reads YENEEA. CDR3 sequence: CASSPAGETGELFF.

The rearrangement uses TRBV12-5 and TRBJ2-2; TCRdb names TRBD1, which stays unverified in the absence of DNA. Germline V gene lookup returns CDR1 LGHNT and CDR2 FRNRAP. CDR3 length: 14 amino acids. Here the CDR3 reads CASGFPTDTGELFF. The full variable domain, its missing parts supplied by reference TRBV12-5 and TRBJ2-2, is DARVTQTPRHKVTEMGQEVTMRCQPILGHNTVFWYRQTMMQGLELLAYFRNRAPLDDSGMPKDRFSAEMPDATLATLKIQPSEPRDSAVYFCASGFPTDTGELFFGEGSRLTVL.

The V gene is TRBV4-1, the J gene TRBJ1-3. This CDR3 has 18 amino acids. Germline CDR1 and CDR2: MGHRA and YSYEKL. The CDR3 loop is CASSQERVGWDAGNTIYF.

The chain joins TRBV6-2 or TRBV6-3 to TRBJ1-2; lacking DNA, the TRBD1 call made by TCRdb goes unchecked. Germline V gene lookup returns CDR1 MNHEY and CDR2 SVGEGT. The CDR3 spans 15 residues. CDR3 in amino acids: CASSYRRQGIYGYTF.